The clone carrying this TCR beta chain has only one observation. Researchers took lesional scalp punch biopsies and peripheral blood from people who were alopecia areata patients. Following RNA extraction, reverse transcription yielded cDNA that acted as the sequencing template. Assay: immunoSEQ multiplex PCR; the TCRdb copy retains only in-frame clones and omits some. The table includes 70,000 or so clones, roughly 57% detected once. The data derive from a study of CD8+ T cells in alopecia areata. Across the study: The study gave treated patients oral tofacitinib at 5 to 10 mg twice daily.

Germline V CDR1 and CDR2: SGHDT, YYEEEE. The V end was cut by 3 bases, the J end by 4 bases, with 15 bases between. CDR3 length: 15 residues. J is TRBJ2-3 and V is TRBV5-6, with D perhaps matching TRBD2 (5 bases). This receptor was taken from a human donor with alopecia areata. The specimen comprised CD8+ T cells sorted from blood, sampled at week 0. Here the CDR3 DNA reads TGTGCCAGCAGCTACGTCCATGAGGGTTCAGATACGCAGTATTTT. Residues: CASSYVHEGSDTQYF.